These T cell receptor beta chains were read from a single sample in a study of OX40 agonist ivuxolimab in advanced cancers. Using immunoSEQ multiplex PCR, the repertoire was profiled, and TCRdb retains in-frame clones only, with some absent. This sample carries tens of thousands of clones, less than 90% of them seen once, and the ten largest clones take roughly 0.8%. The source was CD4+ or CD8+ T cells sorted from blood, collected in a trial of the OX40 agonist ivuxolimab. The origin of the receptors is an adult with an advanced solid tumor such as melanoma, head and neck, liver or kidney cancer. Both conserved end residues are part of each CDR3. D genes are given only for firm matches. The size of a clone is reported for some rows only, either as once, few or many, or as a class for expanded clones.

D	V	size	J	DNA	CDR3
TRBD2	TRBV10-1	.	TRBJ2-3	TGCGCCAGCCTAGTGACTAGCGGGGGCGGGTTGACAGATACGCAGTATTTT	CASLVTSGGGLTDTQYF
.	TRBV29-1	.	TRBJ1-1	TGCAGCGTTGACAGGGTGAACACTGAAGCTTTCTTT	CSVDRVNTEAFF
.	TRBV7-9	.	TRBJ2-3	TGTGCCAGCAGCCCCCATGATACGCAGTATTTT	CASSPHDTQYF
TRBD2	TRBV12-5	.	TRBJ2-2	TGTGCTAGTGGTTTGAGAGCGGGAGACACCGGGGAGCTGTTTTTT	CASGLRAGDTGELFF
.	TRBV19	.	TRBJ2-1	TGTGCCAGTAGCAACCCAGCGAGCATTTCTTACAATGAGCAGTTCTTC	CASSNPASISYNEQFF
TRBD1	TRBV5-8	.	TRBJ1-5	TGTGCCAGCAGCCGGGACAGATTCCAGCCCCAGCATTTT	CASSRDRFQPQHF
.	TRBV6-5	.	TRBJ2-5	TGTGCCAGCAGTTACTCGAGGGGGGACAGTGGGACCCAGTACTTC	CASSYSRGDSGTQYF
TRBD1	TRBV4-3	.	TRBJ2-5	TGCGCCAGCAGCCAGGGACAGGGGTCAGAGACCCAGTACTTC	CASSQGQGSETQYF
.	TRBV5-1	.	TRBJ2-7	TGTGCCAGCAGCTTGAAGCCGGGTTACGAGCAGTACTTC	CASSLKPGYEQYF
.	TRBV7-2	.	TRBJ2-3	TGTGCCAGCGGGGCTGAAACGGCTCAAGATACGCAGTATTTT	CASGAETAQDTQYF
.	TRBV20-1	few	TRBJ1-5	TGCAGTGCTAAAAATGACGAAACCCAGCATTTT	CSAKNDETQHF
.	TRBV5-1	.	TRBJ2-7	TGCGCCAGCAGCTTGGAGCTAGGGTCCTACGAGCAGTACTTC	CASSLELGSYEQYF
.	TRBV12-5	.	TRBJ1-2	TGTGCTAGTGGCATGGAGGGGTTCTATGGCTACACCTTC	CASGMEGFYGYTF
.	TRBV14	.	TRBJ2-1	TGTGCCAGCAGCCAAGATTTCACTGAGCAGTTCTTC	CASSQDFTEQFF
.	TRBV11-2	.	TRBJ1-5	TGTGCCAGCAGCTTAGGGCAGAACTATCAGCCCCAGCATTTT	CASSLGQNYQPQHF
.	TRBV11-1	once	TRBJ2-7	TGTGCCAGCAGCTTCGAGTGGGCATCCTACGAGCAGTACTTC	CASSFEWASYEQYF
TRBD1	TRBV7-8	few	TRBJ2-5	TGTGCCAGCTGGGGGTACACGACAGGGGAGGAGACCCAGTACTTC	CASWGYTTGEETQYF
TRBD2	TRBV5-6	once	TRBJ2-7	TGTGCCAGCAGCTTGTTTGGGACTAGCGGGGACGAGCAGTACTTC	CASSLFGTSGDEQYF
.	TRBV25-1	.	TRBJ1-1	TGTGCCAGCAGTCCGATACGGGGCGGCGGGAACACTGAAGCTTTCTTT	CASSPIRGGGNTEAFF
TRBD1	TRBV9	.	TRBJ1-6	TGTGCCAGCAGCGTCACGGACAGGAGAGACTCACCCCTCCACTTT	CASSVTDRRDSPLHF
.	TRBV7-9	.	TRBJ1-6	TGTGCCAGCAGCTCCCTCGTGGGGGTGGAGCTGGCACCCCTCCACTTT	CASSSLVGVELAPLHF
.	TRBV1	.	TRBJ2-3	TGCACCAGCAGCCAGAGAACGCGGGGGGACGGCACAGATACGCAGTATTTT	CTSSQRTRGDGTDTQYF
.	TRBV27	few	TRBJ1-5	TGTGCCAGCAGCGAGACATATAGCAATCAGCCCCAGCATTTT	CASSETYSNQPQHF
TRBD2	TRBV10-3	.	TRBJ2-7	TGTGCCATCAGTGATAGCGGGGACCCCGGTGGGGAGCAGTACTTC	CAISDSGDPGGEQYF
TRBD2	TRBV7-2	.	TRBJ2-7	TGTGCCAGCAGCTGGACGTCGAGCGGGGGGACCTACGAGCAGTACTTC	CASSWTSSGGTYEQYF
TRBD1	TRBV19	.	TRBJ2-7	TGTGCCAGTAGCTCACGGACAGGGGAGTACGAGCAGTACTTC	CASSSRTGEYEQYF
.	TRBV2	.	TRBJ1-2	TGTGCCAGCAGTGATTTGCCCGACTATGGCTACACCTTC	CASSDLPDYGYTF
TRBD2	TRBV5-1	once	TRBJ2-6	TGCGCCAGCAGCTTCCCGGGACTAGCGGGCGCCGCCGGGGCCAACGTCCTGACTTTC	CASSFPGLAGAAGANVLTF
.	TRBV29-1	.	TRBJ1-1	TGCAGCGTTGAAGGTGGCGATTTGAACACTGAAGCTTTCTTT	CSVEGGDLNTEAFF
TRBD1	TRBV9	.	TRBJ2-2	TGTGCCAGCAGCAGCTACAGGGGTACCGGGGAGCTGTTTTTT	CASSSYRGTGELFF
TRBD1	TRBV9	.	TRBJ2-3	TGTGCCAGCAGCCCGGGGACAGTAGGTTATTCAGATACGCAGTATTTT	CASSPGTVGYSDTQYF
TRBD1	TRBV18	many	TRBJ1-5	TGTGCCAGCTCACCCGGACAGGGAACTCAGCCCCAGCATTTT	CASSPGQGTQPQHF
.	TRBV10-3	.	TRBJ1-2	TGTGCCATCAGTGATGGAGGGGCTCAAAACTATGGCTACACCTTC	CAISDGGAQNYGYTF
TRBD1	TRBV11-1	.	TRBJ2-1	TGTGCCAGCAGCTTAGGGACAGGGTTTGAGCAGTTCTTC	CASSLGTGFEQFF
TRBD1	TRBV18	.	TRBJ1-3	TGTGCCAGCTCACCTTCCGGAGGGACAGAGAGAAACACCATATATTTT	CASSPSGGTERNTIYF
.	TRBV2	once	TRBJ2-5	TGTGCCAGCTTTGGGAGTACGGAGACCCAGTACTTC	CASFGSTETQYF
TRBD2	TRBV7-2	.	TRBJ2-7	TGTGCCAGCAGCGCCGGAGCGGGGGCCTACGAGCAGTACTTC	CASSAGAGAYEQYF
.	TRBV7-7	.	TRBJ1-5	TGTGCCAGCAGCCCCGTAACTCTTAGGGATCAGCCCCAGCATTTT	CASSPVTLRDQPQHF
TRBD1	TRBV19	.	TRBJ1-5	TGTGCCAGTACCGAGACCCACGGACAGGGTAATCAGCCCCAGCATTTT	CASTETHGQGNQPQHF
.	TRBV14	few	TRBJ2-3	TGTGCCAGCAGCCTTAGTGATACGCAGTATTTT	CASSLSDTQYF
TRBD2	TRBV2	.	TRBJ2-3	TGTGCCAGCGGGACTAGCGGGGCATCGTTTTTCACAGATACGCAGTATTTT	CASGTSGASFFTDTQYF
.	TRBV4-3	.	TRBJ1-4	TGCGCCAGCAGCCAAGATCCCAGTAGGGCAACTAATGAAAAACTGTTTTTT	CASSQDPSRATNEKLFF
.	TRBV6-5	.	TRBJ1-1	TGTGCCAGCAGCCGACAGTTTAACACTGAAGCTTTCTTT	CASSRQFNTEAFF